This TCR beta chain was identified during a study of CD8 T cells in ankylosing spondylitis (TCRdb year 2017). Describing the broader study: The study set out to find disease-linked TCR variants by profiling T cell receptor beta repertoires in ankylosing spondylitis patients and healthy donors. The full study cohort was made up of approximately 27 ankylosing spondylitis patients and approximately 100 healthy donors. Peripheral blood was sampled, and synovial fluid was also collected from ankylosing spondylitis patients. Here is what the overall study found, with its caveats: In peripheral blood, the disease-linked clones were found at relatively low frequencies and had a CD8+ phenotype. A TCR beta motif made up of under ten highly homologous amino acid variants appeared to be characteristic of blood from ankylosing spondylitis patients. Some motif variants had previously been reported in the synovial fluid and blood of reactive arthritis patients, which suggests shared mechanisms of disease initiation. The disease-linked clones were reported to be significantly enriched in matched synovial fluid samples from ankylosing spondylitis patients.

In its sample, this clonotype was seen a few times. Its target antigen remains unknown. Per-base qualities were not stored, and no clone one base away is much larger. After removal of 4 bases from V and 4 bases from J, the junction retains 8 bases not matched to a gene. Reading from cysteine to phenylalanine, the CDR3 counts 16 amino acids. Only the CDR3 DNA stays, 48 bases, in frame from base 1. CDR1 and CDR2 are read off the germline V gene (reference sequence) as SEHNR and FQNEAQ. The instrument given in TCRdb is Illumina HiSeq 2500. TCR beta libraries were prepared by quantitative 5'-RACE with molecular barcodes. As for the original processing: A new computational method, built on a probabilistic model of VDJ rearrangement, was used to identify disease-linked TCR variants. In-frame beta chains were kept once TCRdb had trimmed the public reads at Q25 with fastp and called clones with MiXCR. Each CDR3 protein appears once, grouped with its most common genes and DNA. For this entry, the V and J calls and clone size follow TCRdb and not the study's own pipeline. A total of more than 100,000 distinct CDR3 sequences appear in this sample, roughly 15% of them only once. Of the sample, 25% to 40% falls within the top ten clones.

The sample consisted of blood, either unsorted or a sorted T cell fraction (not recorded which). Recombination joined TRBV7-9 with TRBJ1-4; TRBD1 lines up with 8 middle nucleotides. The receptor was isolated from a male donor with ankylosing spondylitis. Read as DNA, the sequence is TGTGCCAGCAGCTACGTCAGGGGGCGAGGTAATGAAAAACTGTTTTTT. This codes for CASSYVRGRGNEKLFF.